This T cell receptor (beta chain) was sequenced in a study of T cells in Graves' hyperthyroidism and ophthalmopathy. Study observations and caveats: Blood samples included most of the expanded thyroid clonotypes exceeding 0.001.

This clonotype was counted many times. Its target is unknown. The TCR beta CDR3 regions underwent amplification using RNA transcripts as the source. HTBI primers were the set used in a first-round RT-PCR of the TCR CDR3. TCRdb re-called the multiplex PCR reads with MiXCR, one entry per CDR3 protein. This table holds approximately 720,000 distinct CDR3 sequences, 15% to 20% found once. Germline V gene lookup returns CDR1 KGHSH and CDR2 LQKENI. V was trimmed by 1 base and J by 7 bases, leaving 13 bases between them. CDR3 length equals 14 residues. This chain joins TRBV18 and TRBJ1-1; TRBD1 is a possible D gene (6 bases). Sample: blood. This receptor was taken from a woman aged 45-65 years with Graves' hyperthyroidism that later progressed to Graves' ophthalmopathy. CDR3 coding DNA: TGTGCCAGCTCACCACAACCGGGGGCGATTGAAGCTTTCTTT. Encoded protein: CASSPQPGAIEAFF.